This T cell receptor (beta chain) was documented in a study of blood T cell repertoires in COVID-19. Across the study: The cDNA or gDNA used as material had been derived from T cells, B-cell-depleted T cells, or PBMCs.

Trimming removed 3 bases at V and 3 bases at J, with 12 bases between. Germline lookup yields CDR1 SGHRS and CDR2 YFSETQ. This CDR3 has 14 residues. Here immunoSEQ multiplex PCR was the method, and the copy in TCRdb shows in-frame clones only, minus some. The data show about 47,000 clones, 84% seen once. In its sample, this clone was seen a few times. The sample comprised peripheral blood. The clonotype was recovered from a man in his 60s with acute or convalescent COVID-19. The V gene is TRBV5-1, the J gene TRBJ1-1; no reliable D call. CDR3: CASSSGHDYTEAFF. The CDR3, as DNA: TGCGCCAGCAGCTCGGGTCATGACTACACTGAAGCTTTCTTT.